A selection of T cell receptor beta chains follows, all from one sample in a study of blood T cell repertoires in COVID-19. The method was immunoSEQ multiplex PCR; TCRdb's version includes in-frame clones alone and lacks a portion of them. In the table there are about 350,000 clones, roughly 86% of which are singletons. The sequencing sample was made of peripheral blood. These receptors were obtained from a man younger than 45 with COVID-19, enrolled during active disease. The CDR3 runs from the conserved cysteine through the conserved F or W. The D gene is left open where the match is weak. Only part of the rows carry a size: once, few, many, or a class if the clone is expanded.

d_gene	v_gene	j_gene	len	abundance	CDR3nt	CDR3aa
TRBD1	TRBV7-3	TRBJ1-2	16	few	TGTGCCAGCAGCTTTGCCCCCTCCGGGACAGCCTATGGCTACACCTTC	CASSFAPSGTAYGYTF
-	TRBV19	TRBJ1-6	14	-	TGTGCCAGTAACAACAGGGAAGAGGATTCATCCCTCCACTTT	CASNNREEDSSLHF
-	TRBV2	TRBJ1-1	13	-	TGTGCCAGCAGTCAAGGGGAGGCGACTGAAGCTTTCTTT	CASSQGEATEAFF
-	TRBV28	TRBJ2-5	15	once	TGTGCCAGCAGTTCCGCCCGGGGTAGGGAAGAGACCCAGTACTTC	CASSSARGREETQYF
-	TRBV27	TRBJ2-5	14	-	TGTGCCAGCAGGACGACAGGCTCCCAAGAGACCCAGTACTTC	CASRTTGSQETQYF
TRBD1	TRBV6-8	TRBJ1-5	19	-	TGTGCCAGCAGTTACCCTAGGACAGGGCGACTTTATAGCAATCAGCCCCAGCATTTT	CASSYPRTGRLYSNQPQHF
-	TRBV7-9	TRBJ1-2	14	-	TGTGCCAGCAGCTTAGAGGGGGTCGGGTATGGCTACACCTTC	CASSLEGVGYGYTF
TRBD1	TRBV2	TRBJ1-5	18	-	TGTGCCAGCAGTCCTCAACCGGGACAGGAGTATAGCAATCAGCCCCAGCATTTT	CASSPQPGQEYSNQPQHF
-	TRBV19	TRBJ1-5	15	-	TGTGCCAGTAGTATGGGAGCTTATAGCAATCAGCCCCAGCATTTT	CASSMGAYSNQPQHF
-	TRBV7-8	TRBJ1-1	18	-	TGTGCCAGCAGCTTAGTTCCGACAGGATCTGACTCGGACACTGAAGCTTTCTTT	CASSLVPTGSDSDTEAFF
TRBD1	TRBV29-1	TRBJ2-1	16	-	TGCAGCGTCAACGCCCCTCGTCCGGGACAGGGACATGAGCAGTTCTTC	CSVNAPRPGQGHEQFF
TRBD2	TRBV5-1	TRBJ2-1	16	-	TGCGCCAGCAGCTTGGCGGCGGGGGGGTTCTACAATGAGCAGTTCTTC	CASSLAAGGFYNEQFF
-	TRBV7-2	TRBJ1-2	15	-	TGTGCCAGCAGCTTAAGTACAGGTTCGAGCTATGGCTACACCTTC	CASSLSTGSSYGYTF
-	TRBV24-1	TRBJ2-7	13	-	TGTGCCACCAGTGTCCCCGGTTCCTACGAGCAGTACTTC	CATSVPGSYEQYF
-	TRBV4-2	TRBJ2-4	14	-	TGTGCCAGCAGCCAAGATCGAGCAGGGAACATTCAGTACTTC	CASSQDRAGNIQYF
TRBD1	TRBV30	TRBJ1-3	14	once	TGTGCCTGGACCAGACAGGGGGCTGGAAACACCATATATTTT	CAWTRQGAGNTIYF
-	TRBV5-1	TRBJ2-7	14	-	TGCGCCAGCAGCTTCGGTTCAAGCTCCTACGAGCAGTACTTC	CASSFGSSSYEQYF
TRBD1	TRBV27	TRBJ2-1	12	few	TGTGCCAGCTGGGACAGGGGGAATGAGCAGTTCTTC	CASWDRGNEQFF
TRBD2	TRBV20-1	TRBJ2-3	16	-	TGCAGTGCTAGTTCGAGACTAGCGGGGTTTTCGGATACGCAGTATTTT	CSASSRLAGFSDTQYF
TRBD2	TRBV7-3	TRBJ2-5	16	-	TGTGCCAGCAGCGAGAAAGCGGGAGGACTTGGAGAGACCCAGTACTTC	CASSEKAGGLGETQYF
-	TRBV24-1	TRBJ2-7	16	once	TGTGCCACCAGTGATCCAAACCGGGACAACTCCTACGAGCAGTACTTC	CATSDPNRDNSYEQYF
-	TRBV20-1	TRBJ2-3	15	few	TGCAGTGCTAGTTTCCACGGGACTCAGTTAGCGGCCCCACCTTTT	CSASFHGTQLAAPPF
-	TRBV19	TRBJ1-2	17	-	TGTGCCAGTAGACCACCGCCGGGGATCGAGCCTAACTATGGCTACACCTTC	CASRPPPGIEPNYGYTF
-	TRBV19	TRBJ1-1	12	-	TGTGCCAGTAGTCAGGGTATCACTGAAGCTTTCTTT	CASSQGITEAFF
-	TRBV27	TRBJ2-7	11	-	TGTGCCAGCAGTTTTCTTAGCGAGCAGTACTTC	CASSFLSEQYF
-	TRBV7-6	TRBJ1-3	16	-	TGTGCCAGCTCCCCAAGACAGTCCTTCTCTGGAAACACCATATATTTT	CASSPRQSFSGNTIYF
-	TRBV24-1	TRBJ2-3	16	-	TGTGCCACCAGTGATCCTGGGGGGTTGGGGGGAGATACGCAGTATTTT	CATSDPGGLGGDTQYF
-	TRBV28	TRBJ1-2	14	-	TGTGCCAGCAGTTTAGGGGGCGGCACAGGGAGCTACACCTTC	CASSLGGGTGSYTF
TRBD1	TRBV6-5	TRBJ1-1	14	-	TGTGCCAGCAATATTAACAGGGGGCGGTCTGAAGCTTTCTTT	CASNINRGRSEAFF
-	TRBV7-2	TRBJ2-5	14	-	TGTGCCAGCAGCTTTTCTCGGACTCAAGAGACCCAGTACTTC	CASSFSRTQETQYF
TRBD2	TRBV25-1	TRBJ2-3	14	-	TGTGCCAGCTCCGCGGGAGCAAACACAGATACGCAGTATTTT	CASSAGANTDTQYF
-	TRBV5-1	TRBJ1-4	15	few	TGCGCCAGCAGCCTAGACGTTGCAACTAATGAAAAACTGTTTTTT	CASSLDVATNEKLFF
TRBD2	TRBV7-9	TRBJ2-5	14	-	TGTGCCAGCAGCTCACTAGCGGGGGGAGAGACCCAGTACTTC	CASSSLAGGETQYF
-	TRBV19	TRBJ2-3	15	-	TGTGCCAGTAGTATAGCGGCAGGGGGCACAGATACGCAGTATTTT	CASSIAAGGTDTQYF
TRBD1	TRBV7-9	TRBJ1-1	15	-	TGTGCCAGCAGCGCACGGGACAGGGTGTACACTGAAGCTTTCTTT	CASSARDRVYTEAFF
-	TRBV18	TRBJ1-5	15	-	TGTGCCAGCTCACCAGAGGGACTGAGCAATCAGCCCCAGCATTTT	CASSPEGLSNQPQHF
-	TRBV6-5	TRBJ2-4	15	-	TGTGCCAGCAGGGACAGAACTCTAGCCAAAAACATTCAGTACTTC	CASRDRTLAKNIQYF
TRBD1	TRBV19	TRBJ1-1	16	-	TGTGCCAGTAGTGCACGGACAGGGGGCGATTTAGCTGAAGCTTTCTTT	CASSARTGGDLAEAFF
-	TRBV5-4	TRBJ2-2	12	-	TGTGCCAGCAGCTCCTACACCGGGGAGCTGTTTTTT	CASSSYTGELFF
TRBD1	TRBV5-4	TRBJ2-7	14	-	TGTGCCAGCAGCTCAAGGGACAGGGGCTACGAGCAGTACTTC	CASSSRDRGYEQYF
TRBD1	TRBV5-4	TRBJ1-2	16	-	TGTGCCAGCAGCTTGGGACAGGGAAAATCCGACTATGGCTACACCTTC	CASSLGQGKSDYGYTF
TRBD2	TRBV27	TRBJ2-7	13	-	TGTGCCAGCAGTCTAACTAGCGGGTACGAGCAGTACTTC	CASSLTSGYEQYF
TRBD2	TRBV19	TRBJ2-7	15	-	TGTGCCAGTAGTATAGTTACTAGCGGGGGCTACGAGCAGTACTTC	CASSIVTSGGYEQYF
-	TRBV7-9	TRBJ1-1	16	-	TGTGCCAGCAGCCCAACAGGGAAGAGGCGGGACACTGAAGCTTTCTTT	CASSPTGKRRDTEAFF
TRBD1	TRBV7-2	TRBJ2-5	15	-	TGTGCCAGCAGCACTTTAAGGGGGCGAAAGGAGACCCAGTACTTC	CASSTLRGRKETQYF
TRBD1	TRBV6-4	TRBJ2-2	16	-	TGTGCCAGCAGAAGTTCCGGGACAGGCCTGACCGGGGAGCTGTTTTTT	CASRSSGTGLTGELFF
-	TRBV30	TRBJ2-2	15	-	TGTGCCTGGAGTCGAGCGAGGGTATCCACCGGGGAGCTGTTTTTT	CAWSRARVSTGELFF
TRBD2	TRBV4-1	TRBJ2-3	19	-	TGCGCCAGCAGGGCCAATCTAGCGGGGGGGTCTACGTTCACAGATACGCAGTATTTT	CASRANLAGGSTFTDTQYF
TRBD2	TRBV13	TRBJ2-2	18	-	TGTGCCAGCAGCTACTGGACTAGCGGGAGGATAAAAACCGGGGAGCTGTTTTTT	CASSYWTSGRIKTGELFF
-	TRBV5-1	TRBJ2-1	15	-	TGCGCCAGCAGCTTGGCCGAGTTCCCCTACAATGAGCAGTTCTTC	CASSLAEFPYNEQFF
TRBD1	TRBV18	TRBJ1-1	16	-	TGTGCCAGCTCACCCCCAGGGACAGGGGCGAACACTGAAGCTTTCTTT	CASSPPGTGANTEAFF
-	TRBV2	TRBJ1-5	13	-	TGTGCCAGCAGTTACGACGGGGTTTGGCCCCAGCATTTT	CASSYDGVWPQHF
TRBD2	TRBV5-1	TRBJ2-2	16	-	TGCGCCAGCAGCCCCGGACTAGCGGGGCACACCGGGGAGCTGTTTTTT	CASSPGLAGHTGELFF